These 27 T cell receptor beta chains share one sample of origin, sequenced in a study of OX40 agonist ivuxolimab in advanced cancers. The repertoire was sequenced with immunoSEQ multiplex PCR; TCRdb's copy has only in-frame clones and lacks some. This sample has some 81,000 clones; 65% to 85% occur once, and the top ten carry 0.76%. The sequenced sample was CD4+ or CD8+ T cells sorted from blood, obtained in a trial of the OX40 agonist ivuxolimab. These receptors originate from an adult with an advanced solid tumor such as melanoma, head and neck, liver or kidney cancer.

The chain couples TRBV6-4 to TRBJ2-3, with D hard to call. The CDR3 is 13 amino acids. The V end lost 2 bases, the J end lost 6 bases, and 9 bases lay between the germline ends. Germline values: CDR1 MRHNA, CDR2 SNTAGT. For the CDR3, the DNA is TGTGCCAGCAGTGACCAAAACGGCGATACGCAGTATTTT. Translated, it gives CASSDQNGDTQYF.

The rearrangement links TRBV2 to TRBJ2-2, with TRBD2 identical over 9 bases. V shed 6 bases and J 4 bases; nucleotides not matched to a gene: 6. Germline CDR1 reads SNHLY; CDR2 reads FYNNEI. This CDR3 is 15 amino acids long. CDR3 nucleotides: TGTGCCAGCAGGGGAGCGGGAGGAGGCACCGGGGAGCTGTTTTTT. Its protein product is CASRGAGGGTGELFF.

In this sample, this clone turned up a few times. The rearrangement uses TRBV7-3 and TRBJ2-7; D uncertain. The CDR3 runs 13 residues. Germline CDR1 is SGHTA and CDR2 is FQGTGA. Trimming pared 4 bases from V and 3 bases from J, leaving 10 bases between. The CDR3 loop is CASSSKGGYEQYF. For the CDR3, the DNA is TGTGCCAGCAGCTCAAAGGGCGGCTACGAGCAGTACTTC.

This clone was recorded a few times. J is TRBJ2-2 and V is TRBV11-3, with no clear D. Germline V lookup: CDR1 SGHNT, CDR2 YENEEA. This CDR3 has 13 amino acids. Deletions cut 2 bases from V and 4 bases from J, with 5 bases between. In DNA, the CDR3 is TGTGCCAGCAGCTTATCTGGCACCGGGGAGCTGTTTTTT. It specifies CASSLSGTGELFF.

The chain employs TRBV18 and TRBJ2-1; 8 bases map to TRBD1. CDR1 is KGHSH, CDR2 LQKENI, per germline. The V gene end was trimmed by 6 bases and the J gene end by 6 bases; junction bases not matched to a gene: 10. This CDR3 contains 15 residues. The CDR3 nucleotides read TGTGCCAGCTCCTTCACGCAGGGGGCAGGCAATGAGCAGTTCTTC. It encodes CASSFTQGAGNEQFF. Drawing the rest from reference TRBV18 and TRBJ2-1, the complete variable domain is NAGVMQNPRHLVRRRGQEARLRCSPMKGHSHVYWYRQLPEEGLKFMVYLQKENIIDESGMPKERFSAEFPKEGPSILRIQQVVRGDSAAYFCASSFTQGAGNEQFFGPGTRLTVL.

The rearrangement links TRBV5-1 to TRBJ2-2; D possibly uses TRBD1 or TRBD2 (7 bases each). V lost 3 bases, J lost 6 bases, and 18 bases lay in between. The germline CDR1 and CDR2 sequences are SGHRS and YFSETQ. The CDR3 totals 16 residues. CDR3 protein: CASSYWEGASAGELFF. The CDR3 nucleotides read TGCGCCAGCAGCTATTGGGAGGGGGCATCAGCCGGGGAGCTGTTTTTT.

The CDR3 DNA reads as TGTGCCAGCAGCACGGGACTAGCGGTATCGAACACCGGGGAGCTGTTTTTT. Translating gives CASSTGLAVSNTGELFF. The genes are TRBV9 and TRBJ2-2; 11 positions agree with TRBD2. Germline V CDR1 and CDR2: SGDLS, YYNGEE. This CDR3 is 17 amino acids long. The trim removed 4 bases at V and 0 bases at J, leaving 5 bases unmatched.

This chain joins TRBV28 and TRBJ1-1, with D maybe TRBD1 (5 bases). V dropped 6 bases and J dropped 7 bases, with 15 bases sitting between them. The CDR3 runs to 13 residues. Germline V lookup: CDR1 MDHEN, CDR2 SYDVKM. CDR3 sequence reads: CASRLFGRGEAFF. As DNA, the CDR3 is TGTGCCAGCAGGCTCTTCGGAAGGGGTGAAGCTTTCTTT.

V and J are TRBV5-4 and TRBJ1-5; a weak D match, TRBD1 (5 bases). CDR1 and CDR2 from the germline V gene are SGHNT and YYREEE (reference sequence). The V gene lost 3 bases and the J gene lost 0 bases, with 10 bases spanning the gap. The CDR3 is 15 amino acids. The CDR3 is CASSWDVGSNQPQHF. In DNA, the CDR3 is TGTGCCAGCAGCTGGGACGTAGGTAGCAATCAGCCCCAGCATTTT.

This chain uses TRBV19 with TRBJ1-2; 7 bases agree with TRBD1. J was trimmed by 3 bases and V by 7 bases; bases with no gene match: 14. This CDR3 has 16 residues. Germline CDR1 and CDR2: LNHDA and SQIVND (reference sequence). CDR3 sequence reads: CASIRRQGGQDYGYTF. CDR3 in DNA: TGTGCCAGTATACGGAGACAGGGAGGGCAAGACTATGGCTACACCTTC.

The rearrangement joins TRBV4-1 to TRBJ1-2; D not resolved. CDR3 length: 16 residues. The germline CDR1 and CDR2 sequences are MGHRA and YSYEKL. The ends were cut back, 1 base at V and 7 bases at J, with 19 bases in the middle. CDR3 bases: TGCGCCAGCAGCCAAGGCGTCCTTCCCGGGGAGCGTGGCTACACCTTC. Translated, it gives CASSQGVLPGERGYTF.

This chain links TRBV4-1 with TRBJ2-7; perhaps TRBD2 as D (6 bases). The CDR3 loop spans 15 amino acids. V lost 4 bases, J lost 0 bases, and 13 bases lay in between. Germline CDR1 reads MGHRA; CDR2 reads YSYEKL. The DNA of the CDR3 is TGCGCCAGCAGCCCGGGACTGGGGCGCTCCTACGAGCAGTACTTC. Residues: CASSPGLGRSYEQYF.

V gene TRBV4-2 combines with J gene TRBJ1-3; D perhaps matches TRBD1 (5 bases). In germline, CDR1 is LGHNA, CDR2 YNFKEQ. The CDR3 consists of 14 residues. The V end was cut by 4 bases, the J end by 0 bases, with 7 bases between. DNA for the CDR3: TGTGCCAGCAGCCGGGACGGCTCTGGAAACACCATATATTTT. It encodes CASSRDGSGNTIYF.

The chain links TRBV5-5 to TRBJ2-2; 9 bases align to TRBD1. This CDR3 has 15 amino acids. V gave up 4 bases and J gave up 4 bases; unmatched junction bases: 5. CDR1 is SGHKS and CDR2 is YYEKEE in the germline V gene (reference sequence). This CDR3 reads CASSTGTGFTGELFF. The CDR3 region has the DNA TGTGCCAGCAGCACCGGGACAGGGTTCACCGGGGAGCTGTTTTTT.

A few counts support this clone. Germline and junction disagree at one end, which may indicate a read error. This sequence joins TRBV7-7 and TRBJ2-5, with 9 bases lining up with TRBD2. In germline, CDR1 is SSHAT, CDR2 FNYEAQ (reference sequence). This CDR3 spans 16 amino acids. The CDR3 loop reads CASSLNSGRSSETQYF. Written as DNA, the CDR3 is TGTGCTAGCAGCTTAAATAGCGGGAGAAGTAGTGAGACCCAGTACTTC. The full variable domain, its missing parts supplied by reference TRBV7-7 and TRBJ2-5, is GAGVSQSPRYKVTKRGQDVTLRCDPISSHATLYWYQQALGQGPEFLTYFNYEAQPDKSGLPSDRFSAERPEGSISTLTIQRTEQRDSAMYRCASSLNSGRSSETQYFGPGTRLLVL.

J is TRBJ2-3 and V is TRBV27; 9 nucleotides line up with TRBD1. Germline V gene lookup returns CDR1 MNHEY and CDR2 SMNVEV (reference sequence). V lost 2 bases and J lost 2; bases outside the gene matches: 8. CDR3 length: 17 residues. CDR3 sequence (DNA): TGTGCCAGCAGTTTAAAGGAAGGGACAGGGATCACAGATACGCAGTATTTT. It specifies CASSLKEGTGITDTQYF.

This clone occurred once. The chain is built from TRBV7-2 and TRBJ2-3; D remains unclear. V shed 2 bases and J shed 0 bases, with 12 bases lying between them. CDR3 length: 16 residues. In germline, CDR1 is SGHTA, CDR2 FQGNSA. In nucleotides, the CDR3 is TGTGCCAGCAGCTTAAAAGGGCAGTATAGCACAGATACGCAGTATTTT. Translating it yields CASSLKGQYSTDTQYF.

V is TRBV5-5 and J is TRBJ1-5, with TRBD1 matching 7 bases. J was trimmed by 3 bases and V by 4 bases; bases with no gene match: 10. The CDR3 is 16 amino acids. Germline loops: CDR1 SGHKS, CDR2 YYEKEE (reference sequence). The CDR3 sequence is CASSGLQGMNNQPQHF. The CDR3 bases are TGTGCCAGCAGCGGACTACAGGGGATGAACAATCAGCCCCAGCATTTT.

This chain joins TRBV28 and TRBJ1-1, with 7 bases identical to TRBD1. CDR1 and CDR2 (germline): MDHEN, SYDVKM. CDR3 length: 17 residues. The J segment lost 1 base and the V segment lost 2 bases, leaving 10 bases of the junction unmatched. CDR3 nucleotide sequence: TGTGCCAGCAGTTTAAGTTCAGGGGGGGCCTGGAACACTGAAGCTTTCTTT. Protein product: CASSLSSGGAWNTEAFF.

The CDR3 is CATSPRGRNYGYTF. The DNA for the CDR3 is TGTGCCACCAGCCCTCGGGGGCGGAACTATGGCTACACCTTC. The chain is built from TRBV15 and TRBJ1-2, with D possibly being TRBD1 (6 bases). The CDR3 covers 14 residues. In germline, CDR1 is LNHNV, CDR2 YYDKDF (reference sequence). V lost 5 bases and J 2 bases, leaving 12 bases between the germline ends.

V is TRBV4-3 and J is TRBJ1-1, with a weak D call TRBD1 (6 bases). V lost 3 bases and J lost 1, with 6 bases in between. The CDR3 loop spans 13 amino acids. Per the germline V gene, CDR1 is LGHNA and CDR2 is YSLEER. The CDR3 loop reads CASSQGQNTEAFF. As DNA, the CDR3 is TGCGCCAGCAGCCAGGGACAGAACACTGAAGCTTTCTTT.

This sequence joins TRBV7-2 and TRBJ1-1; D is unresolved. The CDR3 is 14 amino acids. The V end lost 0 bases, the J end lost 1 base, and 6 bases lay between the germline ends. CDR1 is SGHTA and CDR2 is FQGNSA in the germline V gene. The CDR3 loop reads CASSLAGSNTEAFF. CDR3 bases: TGTGCCAGCAGCTTAGCAGGTTCGAACACTGAAGCTTTCTTT. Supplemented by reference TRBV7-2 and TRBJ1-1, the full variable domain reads GAGVSQSPSNKVTEKGKDVELRCDPISGHTALYWYRQSLGQGLEFLIYFQGNSAPDKSGLPSDRFSAERTGGSVSTLTIQRTQQEDSAVYLCASSLAGSNTEAFFGQGTRLTVV.

The CDR3 protein is CAISGGTGEYTQYF. DNA of the CDR3: TGTGCCATCAGTGGCGGCACAGGGGAGTATACGCAGTATTTT. V gene TRBV10-3 combines with J gene TRBJ2-3; 7 bases match TRBD1. Trimming removed 4 bases from V and 7 bases from J; junction bases left unmatched: 8. The CDR3 is 14 residues long. CDR1 is ENHRY and CDR2 is SYGVKD in the germline V gene.

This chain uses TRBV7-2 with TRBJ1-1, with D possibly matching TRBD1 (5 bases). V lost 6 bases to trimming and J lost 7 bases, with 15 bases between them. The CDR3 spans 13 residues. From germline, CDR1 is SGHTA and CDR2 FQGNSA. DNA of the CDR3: TGTGCCAGCAGTTGGGGACTTGGGGGTGAAGCTTTCTTT. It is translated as CASSWGLGGEAFF.

The CDR3 is CASSALGGVSYGYTF. Written as DNA, the CDR3 is TGTGCCAGCAGCGCCCTCGGGGGAGTTTCATATGGCTACACCTTC. This chain joins TRBV9 and TRBJ1-2, with D maybe TRBD1 (5 bases). With 3 bases removed from V and 5 bases from J, the gap between germline ends came to 17 bases. Germline V CDR1 and CDR2: SGDLS, YYNGEE. This CDR3 is built from 15 residues. The full variable domain, with the rest looked up from reference TRBV9 and TRBJ1-2, is DSGVTQTPKHLITATGQRVTLRCSPRSGDLSVYWYQQSLDQGLQFLIQYYNGEERAKGNILERFSAQQFPDLHSELNLSSLELGDSALYFCASSALGGVSYGYTFGSGTRLTVV.

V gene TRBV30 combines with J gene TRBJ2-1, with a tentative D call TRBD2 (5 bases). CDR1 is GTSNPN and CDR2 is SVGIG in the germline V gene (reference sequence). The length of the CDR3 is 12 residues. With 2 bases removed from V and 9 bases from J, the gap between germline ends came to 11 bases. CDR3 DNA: TGTGCCTGGAGTCCTAGCTTAGGTGAGCAGTTCTTC. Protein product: CAWSPSLGEQFF.

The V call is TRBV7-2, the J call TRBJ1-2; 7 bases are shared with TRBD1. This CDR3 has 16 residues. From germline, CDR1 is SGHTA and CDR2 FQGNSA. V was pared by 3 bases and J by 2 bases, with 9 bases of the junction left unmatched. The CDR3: CASSLARGPGNYGYTF. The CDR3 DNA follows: TGTGCCAGCAGCTTGGCTAGGGGGCCCGGGAACTATGGCTACACCTTC.